Following are 12 T cell receptor beta chains from one sample sequenced in a study of identical twins. TCRdb reprocessed the 5' RACE reads with MiXCR, giving one entry per CDR3 protein. The profile covers 600,000 to 700,000 distinct CDR3 sequences, with less than 25% appearing a single time and more than 4% taken by the ten largest. Another study also made use of these data, one on T cells expressing NK-cell markers.

The sequencing sample was made of PBMCs. The source of these receptors is a woman between 18 and 29 years old in good health.

This chain joins TRBV20-1 and TRBJ2-2; possible D gene TRBD2, 7 bases. CDR1 and CDR2 from the germline V gene are DFQATT and SNEGSKA (reference sequence). The V end was cut by 6 bases, the J end by 6 bases, with 11 bases between. The CDR3 covers 12 residues. CDR3 in DNA: TGCAGTGCCGGGGGGCGTCCCGGGGAGCTGTTTTTT. As protein: CSAGGRPGELFF.

This clonotype was observed a few times. The genes are TRBV20-1 and TRBJ1-1, with a possible D match to TRBD1 (6 bases). CDR1 and CDR2 (germline): DFQATT, SNEGSKA (reference sequence). The V end lost 2 bases, the J end lost 6 bases, and 16 bases lay between the germline ends. The CDR3 sequence is 14 residues long. The chain's CDR3 is CSARNQPGVSEAFF. The CDR3 nucleotides read TGCAGTGCTAGAAACCAGCCAGGGGTCTCTGAAGCTTTCTTT.

The chain links TRBV20-1 to TRBJ2-7, with D perhaps TRBD1 (5 bases). Germline loops: CDR1 DFQATT, CDR2 SNEGSKA (reference sequence). The CDR3 length is 13 residues. V lost 2 bases to trimming and J lost 5 bases, with 13 bases between them. The CDR3 coding sequence is TGCAGTGCTAGAAATAGGGGCAGGAACGAGCAGTACTTC. Residues: CSARNRGRNEQYF.

The chain recombines TRBV5-6 with TRBJ2-7; D uncertain. This CDR3 has 12 amino acids. Germline CDR1 and CDR2: SGHDT and YYEEEE. Trimming took 7 bases from V and 2 from J, leaving 10 bases between them. CDR3 sequence: CASGMGPYEQYF. The CDR3 nucleotides are TGTGCCAGCGGAATGGGTCCCTACGAGCAGTACTTC.

J is TRBJ2-1 and V is TRBV14, with D uncertain. Trimming removed 0 bases at V and 0 bases at J, with 9 bases between. Looked up from germline, CDR1 is SGHDN and CDR2 is FVKESK. This CDR3 contains 16 residues. The DNA of the CDR3 is TGTGCCAGCAGCCAAGAACCCCTCAGCTCCTACAATGAGCAGTTCTTC. This sequence encodes CASSQEPLSSYNEQFF.

V usage is TRBV7-6 and J usage is TRBJ1-1; no firm D call. The CDR3 loop spans 19 amino acids. Trimming cost V 5 bases and J 3 bases, with 28 bases left between them. Per the germline V gene, CDR1 is SGHVS and CDR2 is FNYEAQ. The CDR3 spells CASSHRDLQLLRGDTEAFF. The CDR3 DNA sequence: TGTGCCAGCAGCCACCGTGACCTCCAGTTATTGCGTGGGGACACTGAAGCTTTCTTT.

The sample holds a few counts of this clonotype. The chain employs TRBV12-3 or TRBV12-4 and TRBJ1-2; D perhaps matches TRBD1 (5 bases). V was shortened by 7 bases and J by 2 bases, with 11 bases between the two germline ends. This CDR3 is built from 13 residues. The CDR3 sequence: CASTSRENYGYTF. CDR3 bases: TGTGCCAGCACCTCCAGGGAGAACTATGGCTACACCTTC.

This clonotype was counted only a few times. V is TRBV12-3 or TRBV12-4 and J is TRBJ1-2; 7 bases are shared with TRBD1. The CDR3 is 15 amino acids. J lost 0 bases, V lost 4 bases, and 5 bases had no gene match. CDR3 in amino acids: CASSSRQGTNYGYTF. The CDR3 DNA reads as TGTGCCAGCAGTTCCCGACAGGGAACTAACTATGGCTACACCTTC.

This clonotype was recorded many times. The V call is TRBV5-1, the J call TRBJ1-1; 7 bases line up with TRBD1. V was clipped by 0 bases and J by 1 base; unmatched bases: 0. Germline loops: CDR1 SGHRS, CDR2 YFSETQ. The CDR3 has 14 residues. The CDR3 loop is CASSLGTGNTEAFF. The DNA for the CDR3 is TGCGCCAGCAGCTTGGGGACAGGGAACACTGAAGCTTTCTTT.

The chain is built from TRBV27 and TRBJ1-2; TRBD1 might be the D (6 bases). Trimming stripped 3 bases from V and 6 bases from J, with 11 bases between. Germline lookup yields CDR1 MNHEY and CDR2 SMNVEV (reference sequence). The CDR3 consists of 13 residues. This chain's CDR3 is CASSFGGGNGYTF. DNA of the CDR3: TGTGCCAGCAGTTTTGGGGGCGGGAATGGCTACACCTTC.

The chain carries TRBV15 and TRBJ2-7; weak D call: TRBD2 (5 bases). Trimming removed 6 bases at V and 4 bases at J, with 13 bases between. This CDR3 is 13 amino acids long. Germline V gene data show CDR1 as LNHNV and CDR2 as YYDKDF (reference sequence). CDR3 loop: CATRREKGYEQYF. CDR3 coding DNA: TGTGCCACCAGGAGGGAAAAGGGTTACGAGCAGTACTTC. The variable domain in full, with the rest retrieved from reference TRBV15 and TRBJ2-7, is DAMVIQNPRYQVTQFGKPVTLSCSQTLNHNVMYWYQQKSSQAPKLLFHYYDKDFNNEADTPDNFQSRRPNTSFCFLDIRSPGLGDTAMYLCATRREKGYEQYFGPGTRLTVT.

This chain joins TRBV7-2 and TRBJ2-5, with unresolved D. This CDR3 region has 17 residues. Trimming took 5 bases from V and 3 from J, leaving 22 bases between them. Germline V gene sequence: CDR1 SGHTA, CDR2 FQGNSA. The CDR3 sequence is CASSPTLPSAEKETQYF. CDR3 in DNA: TGTGCCAGCAGCCCTACTCTCCCGTCGGCTGAGAAAGAGACCCAGTACTTC.